Included here is one T cell receptor beta chain sequence, with context. This CDR3 is 14 amino acids long. V lost 0 bases and J 1 base, leaving 7 bases between the germline ends. Germline lookup yields CDR1 SGHRS and CDR2 YFSETQ. The sample belongs to a study of T cell changes during pregnancy in multiple sclerosis. Sequencing was performed with immunoSEQ multiplex PCR; in TCRdb, only in-frame clones are kept and a portion is missing. The repertoire holds about 40,000 clones, with approximately 92% as singletons. This sequence was found in a female donor with multiple sclerosis, enrolled in a pregnancy study. Sequencing used CD4+ T cells from peripheral blood mononuclear cells, obtained in the first trimester of pregnancy. The V call is TRBV5-1, the J call TRBJ2-5; D remains unclear. The CDR3: CASSLGGIQETQYF. CDR3 in DNA: TGCGCCAGCAGCTTGGGTGGCATCCAAGAGACCCAGTACTTC.